This paragraph reports one TCR beta chain. These data are taken from a study of regulatory T cells in long-lasting Graves disease. Time point denoted: persistent/refractory GD, antithyroid drugs over 5 years with positive TRAb. The authors made the TCR library using RNA they extracted from PBMCs. J was trimmed by 7 bases and V by 6 bases; bases with no gene match: 5. Germline assignment: CDR1 DFQATT and CDR2 SNEGSKA (reference sequence). CDR3 length: 14 amino acids. HTBI primers from iRepertoire and Arm-PCR of CDR3 regions yielded the TCR beta libraries. Via MiXCR, TCRdb re-called the multiplex PCR reads, giving one row per CDR3 protein. The sample carries roughly 470,000 distinct CDR3 sequences, roughly 20% recorded once.

The sequence was collected from a female donor with Graves disease. The J gene is TRBJ2-2, the V gene TRBV20-1, with 13 bases aligning to TRBD2. Material: peripheral blood mononuclear cells (PBMCs), obtained when the disease was refractory, from a patient treated with antithyroid drugs. The DNA of the CDR3 is TGCAGTGCCACTAGCGGGAGGGCCGTCGGGGAGCTGTTTTTT. It translates to CSATSGRAVGELFF.